The rows below give T cell receptor beta chains drawn from one sample of a study of blood T cell repertoires in COVID-19. Here immunoSEQ multiplex PCR was the method, and the copy in TCRdb shows in-frame clones only, minus some. The sample includes fewer than 300,000 clones, 75% to 95% of them seen just once. Sequencing was performed on peripheral blood. These TCRs come from a person aged 18-29 years with COVID-19, enrolled during active disease. CDR3s include the opening cysteine and the closing phenylalanine or tryptophan. The order of the fields is CDR3 protein, CDR3 DNA, D gene, J gene, clone size, V gene. D genes are given only for firm matches. Clone size is shown for a subset of rows, as once, few, many or a class of expanded clone.

cdr3_aa: CASSIEGALSTDTQYF
cdr3_nt: TGTGCCAGTAGTATAGAAGGGGCGCTCAGCACAGATACGCAGTATTTT
d_call: .
j_call: TRBJ2-3
clone_size: .
v_call: TRBV19

cdr3_aa: CASSESGREAGNEQFF
cdr3_nt: TGTGCCAGCAGTGAATCGGGGCGGGAGGCCGGGAATGAGCAGTTCTTC
d_call: TRBD2
j_call: TRBJ2-1
clone_size: once
v_call: TRBV25-1

cdr3_aa: CASSEGQGLGNTIYF
cdr3_nt: TGTGCCAGCAGCGAGGGACAGGGGTTAGGAAACACCATATATTTT
d_call: TRBD1
j_call: TRBJ1-3
clone_size: .
v_call: TRBV6-6

cdr3_aa: CASSLLAGDREQYF
cdr3_nt: TGTGCCAGCAGTTTACTAGCGGGAGATAGAGAGCAGTACTTC
d_call: TRBD2
j_call: TRBJ2-7
clone_size: .
v_call: TRBV28

cdr3_aa: CASSFGGASYEQYF
cdr3_nt: TGTGCCAGCAGTTTCGGCGGGGCCTCCTACGAGCAGTACTTC
d_call: .
j_call: TRBJ2-7
clone_size: .
v_call: TRBV27

cdr3_aa: CASSLAIGVGTGELFF
cdr3_nt: TGTGCCAGCAGCTTAGCGATCGGGGTAGGGACCGGGGAGCTGTTTTTT
d_call: .
j_call: TRBJ2-2
clone_size: .
v_call: TRBV7-6

cdr3_aa: CASSYSRGQGEAFF
cdr3_nt: TGTGCCAGCAGTTACTCCCGAGGACAGGGTGAAGCTTTCTTT
d_call: TRBD1
j_call: TRBJ1-1
clone_size: .
v_call: TRBV6-2/TRBV6-3

cdr3_aa: CASSSPDSYNEQFF
cdr3_nt: TGTGCCAGCAGCTCCCCGGACAGCTACAATGAGCAGTTCTTC
d_call: .
j_call: TRBJ2-1
clone_size: .
v_call: TRBV7-8

cdr3_aa: CASSPGLQMNEKLFF
cdr3_nt: TGCGCCAGCAGCCCGGGTCTGCAGATGAATGAAAAACTGTTTTTT
d_call: .
j_call: TRBJ1-4
clone_size: few
v_call: TRBV5-1

cdr3_aa: CSVSGQGTFFYEQYF
cdr3_nt: TGCAGCGTAAGCGGACAGGGGACCTTTTTCTACGAGCAGTACTTC
d_call: TRBD1
j_call: TRBJ2-7
clone_size: .
v_call: TRBV29-1

cdr3_aa: CASRRQGATGELFF
cdr3_nt: TGTGCCAGCAGAAGACAGGGGGCGACCGGGGAGCTGTTTTTT
d_call: TRBD1
j_call: TRBJ2-2
clone_size: .
v_call: TRBV2

cdr3_aa: CASSVAGELFF
cdr3_nt: TGTGCCAGCAGTGTAGCCGGGGAGCTGTTTTTT
d_call: .
j_call: TRBJ2-2
clone_size: .
v_call: TRBV2

cdr3_aa: CASDKAGGQYEQYF
cdr3_nt: TGTGCCAGTGATAAAGCGGGAGGACAATACGAGCAGTACTTC
d_call: TRBD2
j_call: TRBJ2-7
clone_size: .
v_call: TRBV19

cdr3_aa: CASSSRSGAGTGANVLTF
cdr3_nt: TGTGCCAGCAGTTCTCGCTCAGGGGCTGGCACTGGGGCCAACGTCCTGACTTTC
d_call: .
j_call: TRBJ2-6
clone_size: .
v_call: TRBV27

cdr3_aa: CASSLGAEAYNEQFF
cdr3_nt: TGTGCCAGCAGTTTAGGGGCGGAAGCCTACAATGAGCAGTTCTTC
d_call: .
j_call: TRBJ2-1
clone_size: .
v_call: TRBV27

cdr3_aa: CAISGPGVPEQYF
cdr3_nt: TGTGCCATCAGTGGCCCGGGTGTCCCCGAGCAGTACTTC
d_call: .
j_call: TRBJ2-7
clone_size: .
v_call: TRBV10-3

cdr3_aa: CASSPGGQGSYGYTF
cdr3_nt: TGCGCCAGCAGCCCGGGGGGACAGGGCAGCTATGGCTACACCTTC
d_call: TRBD1
j_call: TRBJ1-2
clone_size: .
v_call: TRBV5-1

cdr3_aa: CASSPDRDYGYTF
cdr3_nt: TGTGCCAGCAGCCCTGACAGGGACTATGGCTACACCTTC
d_call: TRBD1
j_call: TRBJ1-2
clone_size: .
v_call: TRBV11-2

cdr3_aa: CASSHLSGQAGDGYTF
cdr3_nt: TGTGCCAGCAGCCACCTGTCGGGACAGGCGGGCGATGGCTACACCTTC
d_call: TRBD1
j_call: TRBJ1-2
clone_size: .
v_call: TRBV25-1

cdr3_aa: CASKPRQILYGYTF
cdr3_nt: TGTGCCAGCAAACCCCGACAGATCCTTTATGGCTACACCTTC
d_call: .
j_call: TRBJ1-2
clone_size: few
v_call: TRBV6-5

cdr3_aa: CASSPTGVDEQYF
cdr3_nt: TGTGCCAGCAGCCCTACAGGGGTCGACGAGCAGTACTTC
d_call: TRBD1
j_call: TRBJ2-7
clone_size: .
v_call: TRBV14

cdr3_aa: CSVEVAGKNTEAFF
cdr3_nt: TGCAGCGTTGAAGTTGCGGGGAAAAACACTGAAGCTTTCTTT
d_call: .
j_call: TRBJ1-1
clone_size: once
v_call: TRBV29-1

cdr3_aa: CASSVAGKGGYTF
cdr3_nt: TGTGCCAGCAGCGTAGCGGGGAAAGGTGGCTACACCTTC
d_call: .
j_call: TRBJ1-2
clone_size: .
v_call: TRBV9

cdr3_aa: CASSQAIQTRETQYF
cdr3_nt: TGTGCCAGCAGCCAAGCTATCCAAACTAGGGAGACCCAGTACTTC
d_call: .
j_call: TRBJ2-5
clone_size: .
v_call: TRBV3-1/TRBV3-2

cdr3_aa: CASRDSSGNTIYF
cdr3_nt: TGTGCCAGCAGGGACAGCTCTGGAAACACCATATATTTT
d_call: .
j_call: TRBJ1-3
clone_size: .
v_call: TRBV6-5

cdr3_aa: CASSEPTSRFKNIQYF
cdr3_nt: TGTGCCAGCAGTGAACCGACTAGTAGGTTCAAAAACATTCAGTACTTC
d_call: .
j_call: TRBJ2-4
clone_size: .
v_call: TRBV6-1

cdr3_aa: CASSLLLAGPDTQYF
cdr3_nt: TGTGCCAGCAGCTTATTACTAGCGGGCCCAGATACGCAGTATTTT
d_call: TRBD2
j_call: TRBJ2-3
clone_size: .
v_call: TRBV11-1

cdr3_aa: CASSQDFNSNEQFF
cdr3_nt: TGCGCCAGCAGCCAAGATTTTAACAGCAATGAGCAGTTCTTC
d_call: .
j_call: TRBJ2-1
clone_size: .
v_call: TRBV4-1

cdr3_aa: CASSQEGGRTSAYNEQFF
cdr3_nt: TGCGCCAGCAGCCAAGAAGGGGGGAGGACTAGCGCTTACAATGAGCAGTTCTTC
d_call: TRBD2
j_call: TRBJ2-1
clone_size: .
v_call: TRBV4-1

cdr3_aa: CASSLNREQSPLHF
cdr3_nt: TGTGCCAGCAGCCTAAACAGGGAACAATCACCCCTCCACTTT
d_call: .
j_call: TRBJ1-6
clone_size: .
v_call: TRBV11-2

cdr3_aa: CAISQTTTMGTDTQYF
cdr3_nt: TGTGCCATCAGTCAGACTACCACGATGGGCACAGATACGCAGTATTTT
d_call: .
j_call: TRBJ2-3
clone_size: .
v_call: TRBV10-3

cdr3_aa: CASSHGLADQIEQFF
cdr3_nt: TGTGCCAGCAGCCACGGACTAGCGGATCAGATCGAGCAGTTCTTC
d_call: TRBD2
j_call: TRBJ2-1
clone_size: .
v_call: TRBV13

cdr3_aa: CASSAHRDRGPYEQYF
cdr3_nt: TGCGCCAGCAGCGCACACCGGGACAGGGGACCTTACGAGCAGTACTTC
d_call: TRBD1
j_call: TRBJ2-7
clone_size: .
v_call: TRBV5-1

cdr3_aa: CAGGISEKLFF
cdr3_nt: TGTGCGGGGGGGATCAGTGAAAAACTGTTTTTT
d_call: .
j_call: TRBJ1-4
clone_size: .
v_call: TRBV6-4

cdr3_aa: CASSLRGSGANVLTF
cdr3_nt: TGTGCCAGCAGCTTAAGGGGCTCTGGGGCCAACGTCCTGACTTTC
d_call: .
j_call: TRBJ2-6
clone_size: .
v_call: TRBV13

cdr3_aa: CASSLAGSSYNSPLHF
cdr3_nt: TGTGCCAGCAGCCTGGCGGGGAGCTCCTATAATTCACCCCTCCACTTT
d_call: .
j_call: TRBJ1-6
clone_size: .
v_call: TRBV5-4

cdr3_aa: CASSGDSHVYNSPLHF
cdr3_nt: TGCGCCAGCAGCGGGGACAGCCACGTCTATAATTCACCCCTCCACTTT
d_call: TRBD1
j_call: TRBJ1-6
clone_size: .
v_call: TRBV5-1

cdr3_aa: CASSLFLAGESEQFF
cdr3_nt: TGCGCCAGCAGCTTGTTCCTAGCGGGAGAAAGCGAGCAGTTCTTC
d_call: TRBD2
j_call: TRBJ2-1
clone_size: once
v_call: TRBV5-1

cdr3_aa: CASSYSGTGAGELFF
cdr3_nt: TGTGCCAGCAGTTACTCCGGGACAGGAGCCGGGGAGCTGTTTTTT
d_call: TRBD1
j_call: TRBJ2-2
clone_size: .
v_call: TRBV6-5

cdr3_aa: CASSPAQRRGTYEQYF
cdr3_nt: TGTGCCAGCAGCCCCGCCCAACGGAGGGGAACCTACGAGCAGTACTTC
d_call: .
j_call: TRBJ2-7
clone_size: .
v_call: TRBV5-6

cdr3_aa: CASSLFPRDSTGEQYF
cdr3_nt: TGCGCCAGCAGCCTCTTCCCCAGGGACTCCACGGGGGAGCAGTACTTC
d_call: .
j_call: TRBJ2-7
clone_size: .
v_call: TRBV5-1

cdr3_aa: CASSEFLEQTQYF
cdr3_nt: TGTGCCAGCAGTGAATTCCTAGAACAGACCCAGTACTTC
d_call: .
j_call: TRBJ2-5
clone_size: .
v_call: TRBV6-1

cdr3_aa: CASSTHRGRENEQFF
cdr3_nt: TGTGCCAGTAGTACCCACAGGGGGCGAGAAAATGAGCAGTTCTTC
d_call: TRBD1
j_call: TRBJ2-1
clone_size: .
v_call: TRBV19

cdr3_aa: CASSLIAGGSYEQYF
cdr3_nt: TGTGCCAGCAGCCTGATAGCGGGAGGGAGCTACGAGCAGTACTTC
d_call: TRBD2
j_call: TRBJ2-7
clone_size: .
v_call: TRBV4-2

cdr3_aa: CASSLRGTSGSYEQYF
cdr3_nt: TGCGCCAGCAGCCTTAGAGGGACTAGCGGGAGTTACGAGCAGTACTTC
d_call: TRBD2
j_call: TRBJ2-7
clone_size: once
v_call: TRBV4-1

cdr3_aa: CASSPGTGPNTGELFF
cdr3_nt: TGTGCCAGCTCACCAGGGACTGGACCTAACACCGGGGAGCTGTTTTTT
d_call: .
j_call: TRBJ2-2
clone_size: .
v_call: TRBV18

cdr3_aa: CASSSSTGEIGAFF
cdr3_nt: .
d_call: .
j_call: TRBJ1-1
clone_size: once
v_call: TRBV28

cdr3_aa: CASSFRLAGEQFF
cdr3_nt: TGTGCCAGCAGTTTTCGCCTAGCGGGTGAGCAGTTCTTC
d_call: TRBD2
j_call: TRBJ2-1
clone_size: .
v_call: TRBV27

cdr3_aa: CASSLPGPRGETQYF
cdr3_nt: TGTGCCAGCAGCCTACCAGGGCCAAGGGGGGAGACCCAGTACTTC
d_call: .
j_call: TRBJ2-5
clone_size: .
v_call: TRBV7-2

cdr3_aa: CASSLDGRGDYGYTF
cdr3_nt: TGTGCCAGCAGCTTAGATGGCAGGGGAGACTATGGCTACACCTTC
d_call: .
j_call: TRBJ1-2
clone_size: .
v_call: TRBV7-8

cdr3_aa: CASSPTGSYNEQFF
cdr3_nt: TGTGCCAGCAGCCCGACAGGGTCCTACAATGAGCAGTTCTTC
d_call: TRBD1
j_call: TRBJ2-1
clone_size: .
v_call: TRBV7-9

cdr3_aa: CASSLGGQSTDTQYF
cdr3_nt: TGTGCCAGCAGCCTTGGCGGACAGAGCACGGATACGCAGTATTTT
d_call: .
j_call: TRBJ2-3
clone_size: .
v_call: TRBV4-2

cdr3_aa: CASGRSGTAQETQYF
cdr3_nt: TGTGCTAGTGGTAGGTCCGGGACAGCCCAAGAGACCCAGTACTTC
d_call: TRBD1
j_call: TRBJ2-5
clone_size: .
v_call: TRBV12-5

cdr3_aa: CASSVRNEAFF
cdr3_nt: TGTGCCAGCAGTGTTAGAAATGAAGCTTTCTTT
d_call: .
j_call: TRBJ1-1
clone_size: .
v_call: TRBV2

cdr3_aa: CASTYDRGMVDNQPQHF
cdr3_nt: TGTGCCAGTACATACGACAGGGGGATGGTGGACAATCAGCCCCAGCATTTT
d_call: TRBD1
j_call: TRBJ1-5
clone_size: .
v_call: TRBV19

cdr3_aa: CASSARSGNIMGTEAFF
cdr3_nt: TGTGCCAGCAGCGCTAGGTCGGGGAACATAATGGGCACTGAAGCTTTCTTT
d_call: .
j_call: TRBJ1-1
clone_size: once
v_call: TRBV11-2

cdr3_aa: CASGFGGSSYNEQFF
cdr3_nt: TGTGCTAGTGGTTTTGGCGGGAGCTCCTACAATGAGCAGTTCTTC
d_call: TRBD2
j_call: TRBJ2-1
clone_size: .
v_call: TRBV12-5

cdr3_aa: CSARGQETQYF
cdr3_nt: TGCAGTGCTAGAGGACAGGAGACCCAGTACTTC
d_call: .
j_call: TRBJ2-5
clone_size: .
v_call: TRBV20-1